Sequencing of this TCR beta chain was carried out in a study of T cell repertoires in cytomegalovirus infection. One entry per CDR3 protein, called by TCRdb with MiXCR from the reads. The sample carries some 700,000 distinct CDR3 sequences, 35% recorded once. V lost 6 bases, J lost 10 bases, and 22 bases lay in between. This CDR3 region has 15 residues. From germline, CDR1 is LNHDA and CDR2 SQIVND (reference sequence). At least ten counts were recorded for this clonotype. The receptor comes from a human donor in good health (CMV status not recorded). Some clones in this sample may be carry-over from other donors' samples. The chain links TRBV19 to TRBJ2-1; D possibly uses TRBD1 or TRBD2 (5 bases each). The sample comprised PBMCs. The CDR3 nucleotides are TGTGCCAGTAGCCAGCAGGGAGCGGCACTAGGGGAGCAGTTCTTC. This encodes CASSQQGAALGEQFF. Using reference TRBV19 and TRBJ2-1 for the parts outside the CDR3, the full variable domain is DGGITQSPKYLFRKEGQNVTLSCEQNLNHDAMYWYRQDPGQGLRLIYYSQIVNDFQKGDIAEGYSVSREKKESFPLTVTSAQKNPTAFYLCASSQQGAALGEQFFGPGTRLTVL.